This is a list of T cell receptor beta chains from one sample in a study of blood T cell repertoires in COVID-19. This table comes from immunoSEQ multiplex PCR, and its TCRdb copy is limited to in-frame clones, with some not included. Among approximately 100,000 clones, over 70% were seen once, and the ten largest hold about 11%. Specimen: peripheral blood. The receptors shown here come from a woman at least 80 years old with acute or convalescent COVID-19. The CDR3 runs from the conserved cysteine through the conserved F or W. Fields, in order: clone size, J gene, V gene, D gene, CDR3 DNA, CDR3 protein. A D gene is named only where the DNA matches it firmly. Clone size, where shown, is once, few, many, or a class for clones that have expanded.

. TRBJ2-1 TRBV12-3/TRBV12-4 . TGTGCCAGCAGTTTAGCGGGCACTGAGCAGTTCTTC CASSLAGTEQFF
. TRBJ1-4 TRBV3-1/TRBV3-2 TRBD1 TGTGCCAGCAGTCCCGGGACAGGGGGGGAAAAACTGTTTTTT CASSPGTGGEKLFF
. TRBJ1-2 TRBV9 . TGTGCCAGCAGCGCAACAGGGAATGGCTACACCTTC CASSATGNGYTF
. TRBJ2-5 TRBV10-3 TRBD1 TGTGCCGTTGCTCCATCGGACAGGGGACAAGAGACCCAGTACTTC CAVAPSDRGQETQYF
. TRBJ2-7 TRBV5-6 TRBD2 TGTGCCAGCAGCAAGAGGACTAGCGGCCGGGGATCCTACGAGCAGTACTTC CASSKRTSGRGSYEQYF
many TRBJ2-2 TRBV28 . TGTGCCAGCAGTCTTATAACCGGGGAGCTGTTTTTT CASSLITGELFF
. TRBJ2-4 TRBV27 . TGTGCCAGCAGTTCACTAGCCAAAAACATTCAGTACTTC CASSSLAKNIQYF
. TRBJ1-3 TRBV5-1 . TGCGCCAGCAGCTTGGCCGGAGGGGCGAGTGGAAACACCATATATTTT CASSLAGGASGNTIYF
few TRBJ1-5 TRBV30 TRBD1 TGTGCCTGGAGTGGGGGACAGCACAATCAGCCCCAGCATTTT CAWSGGQHNQPQHF
. TRBJ1-6 TRBV7-2 TRBD1 TGTGCCAGCAGCTTAGCTACAGGGGGGAGTTCACCCCTCCACTTT CASSLATGGSSPLHF
. TRBJ1-1 TRBV29-1 . TGCAGCGCCAATCGACAGACGACTAGCTCAAACACTGAAGCTTTCTTT CSANRQTTSSNTEAFF
. TRBJ1-6 TRBV6-6 . TGTGCCAGCAGTTCGGCGGATTCACCCCTCCACTTT CASSSADSPLHF
. TRBJ1-5 TRBV5-5 TRBD1 TGTGCCAGCAGTCCCGGGACAGGCGACCAGGGGCCCCAGCATTTT CASSPGTGDQGPQHF
. TRBJ1-2 TRBV10-3 TRBD1 TGTGCCATCAGTGAGTCCGGACAGGGGCACTATGGCTACACCTTC CAISESGQGHYGYTF
few TRBJ1-2 TRBV3-1/TRBV3-2 . TGTGCCAGCAGCCTCCAAAACTATGGCTACACCTTC CASSLQNYGYTF
. TRBJ2-7 TRBV6-1 . TGTGCCAGCAGTGACATTTGGCAGGGTGGGGTTTACGAGCAGTACTTC CASSDIWQGGVYEQYF
. TRBJ1-1 TRBV4-1 . TGCGCCAGCAGCCCAAGGGGCCTTATGAACACTGAAGCTTTCTTT CASSPRGLMNTEAFF
. TRBJ1-2 TRBV18 . TGTGCCAGCTCACCGGACAAACGCTATGGCTACACCTTC CASSPDKRYGYTF
. TRBJ2-1 TRBV30 TRBD1 TGTGCCTGGACGACAGGGGGGTTTGGCAATGAGCAGTTCTTC CAWTTGGFGNEQFF
. TRBJ1-2 TRBV5-6 TRBD1 TGTGCCAGCAGCGAATCGAGGGGGCTGGGCGGCTACACCTTC CASSESRGLGGYTF